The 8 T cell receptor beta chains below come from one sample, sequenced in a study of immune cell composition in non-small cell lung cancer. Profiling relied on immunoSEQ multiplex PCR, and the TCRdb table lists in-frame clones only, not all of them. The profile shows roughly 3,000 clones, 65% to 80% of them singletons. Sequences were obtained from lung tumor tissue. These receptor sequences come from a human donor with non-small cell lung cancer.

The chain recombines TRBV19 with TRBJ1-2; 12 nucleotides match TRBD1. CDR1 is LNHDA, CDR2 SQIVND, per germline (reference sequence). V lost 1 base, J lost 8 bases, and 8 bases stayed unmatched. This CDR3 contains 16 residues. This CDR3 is CASSIAIRDRGRGYTF. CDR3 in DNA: TGTGCCAGTAGTATAGCAATCCGGGACAGGGGGCGAGGCTACACCTTC.

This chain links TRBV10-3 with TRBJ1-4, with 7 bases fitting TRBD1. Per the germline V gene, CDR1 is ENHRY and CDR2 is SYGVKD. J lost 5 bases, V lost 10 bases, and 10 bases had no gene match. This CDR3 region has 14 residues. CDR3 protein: CATRVGTENEKLFF. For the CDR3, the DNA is TGTGCCACCAGGGTGGGGACAGAGAATGAAAAACTGTTTTTT.

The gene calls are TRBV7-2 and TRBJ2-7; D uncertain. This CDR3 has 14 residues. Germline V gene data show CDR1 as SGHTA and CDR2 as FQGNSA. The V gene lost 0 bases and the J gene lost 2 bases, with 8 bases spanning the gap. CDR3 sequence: CASSLAESPYEQYF. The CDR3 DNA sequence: TGTGCCAGCAGCTTAGCTGAGTCCCCCTACGAGCAGTACTTC.

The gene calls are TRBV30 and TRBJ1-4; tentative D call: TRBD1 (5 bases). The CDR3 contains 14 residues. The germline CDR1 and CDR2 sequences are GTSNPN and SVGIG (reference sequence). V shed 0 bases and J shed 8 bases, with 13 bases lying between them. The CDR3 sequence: CAWSVEGVREKLFF. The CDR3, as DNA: TGTGCCTGGAGTGTAGAAGGGGTTCGGGAAAAACTGTTTTTT.

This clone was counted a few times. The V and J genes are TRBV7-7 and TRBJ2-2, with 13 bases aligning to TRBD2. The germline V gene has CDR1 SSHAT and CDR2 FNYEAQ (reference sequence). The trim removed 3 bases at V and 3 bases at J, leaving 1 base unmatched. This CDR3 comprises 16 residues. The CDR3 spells CASSLTSGGHTGELFF. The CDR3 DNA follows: TGTGCCAGCAGCTTGACTAGCGGGGGGCACACCGGGGAGCTGTTTTTT.

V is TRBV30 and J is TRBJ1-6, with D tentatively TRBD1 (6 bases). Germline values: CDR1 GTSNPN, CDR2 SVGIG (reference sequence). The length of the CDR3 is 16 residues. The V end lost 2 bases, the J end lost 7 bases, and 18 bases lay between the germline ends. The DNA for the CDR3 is TGTGCCTGGAGTCCCTCCCCGGACAGCCGGAATTCACCCCTCCACTTT. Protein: CAWSPSPDSRNSPLHF.

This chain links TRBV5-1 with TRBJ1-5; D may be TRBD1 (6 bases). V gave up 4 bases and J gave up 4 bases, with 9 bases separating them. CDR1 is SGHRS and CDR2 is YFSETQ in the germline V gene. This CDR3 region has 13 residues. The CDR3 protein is CASSHGQNQPQHF. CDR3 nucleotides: TGCGCCAGCAGCCACGGACAGAATCAGCCCCAGCATTTT. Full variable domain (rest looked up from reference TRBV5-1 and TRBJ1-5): KAGVTQTPRYLIKTRGQQVTLSCSPISGHRSVSWYQQTPGQGLQFLFEYFSETQRNKGNFPGRFSGRQFSNSRSEMNVSTLELGDSALYLCASSHGQNQPQHFGDGTRLSIL.

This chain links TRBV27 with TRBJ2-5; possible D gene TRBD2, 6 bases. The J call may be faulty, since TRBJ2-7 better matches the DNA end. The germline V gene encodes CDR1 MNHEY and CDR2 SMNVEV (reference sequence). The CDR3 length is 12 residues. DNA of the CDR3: TGTGCCAGCAGTTCCGGGAGTTACGAGCAGTACTTC. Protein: CASSSGSYEQYF.